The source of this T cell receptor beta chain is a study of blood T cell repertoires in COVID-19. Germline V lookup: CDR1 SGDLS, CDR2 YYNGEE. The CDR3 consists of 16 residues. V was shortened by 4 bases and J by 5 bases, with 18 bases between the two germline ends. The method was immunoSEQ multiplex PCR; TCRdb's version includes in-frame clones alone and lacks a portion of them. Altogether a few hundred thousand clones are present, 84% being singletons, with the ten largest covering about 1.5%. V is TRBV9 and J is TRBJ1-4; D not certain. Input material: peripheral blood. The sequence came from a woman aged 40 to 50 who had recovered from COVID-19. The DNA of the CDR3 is TGTGCCAGCAGCCCCCGGTCCGGACTGGGGAATGAAAAACTGTTTTTT. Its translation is CASSPRSGLGNEKLFF.